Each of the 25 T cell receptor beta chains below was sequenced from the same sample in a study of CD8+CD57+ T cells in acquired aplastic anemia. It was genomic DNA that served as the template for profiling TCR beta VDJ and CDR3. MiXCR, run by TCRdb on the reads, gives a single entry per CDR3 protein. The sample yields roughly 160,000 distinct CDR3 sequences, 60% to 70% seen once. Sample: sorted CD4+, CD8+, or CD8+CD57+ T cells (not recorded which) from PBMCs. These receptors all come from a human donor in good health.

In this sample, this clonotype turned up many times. The DNA of the CDR3 is TGTGCCAGCAGTGATTGGCGGCCTAGGGGTGTCAATGAGCAGTTCTTC. This translates into CASSDWRPRGVNEQFF. The gene calls are TRBV2 and TRBJ2-1; D perhaps matches TRBD1 (5 bases). Trimming pared 3 bases from V and 6 bases from J, leaving 18 bases between. CDR1 is SNHLY and CDR2 is FYNNEI in the germline V gene. The CDR3 is made up of 16 amino acids.

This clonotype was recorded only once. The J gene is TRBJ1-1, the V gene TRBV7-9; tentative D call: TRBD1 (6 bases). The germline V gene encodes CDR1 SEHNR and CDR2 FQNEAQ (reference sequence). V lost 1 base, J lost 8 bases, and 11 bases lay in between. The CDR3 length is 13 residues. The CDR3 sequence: CASSLGGAGEAFF. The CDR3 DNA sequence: TGTGCCAGCAGCTTAGGGGGGGCCGGGGAAGCTTTCTTT.

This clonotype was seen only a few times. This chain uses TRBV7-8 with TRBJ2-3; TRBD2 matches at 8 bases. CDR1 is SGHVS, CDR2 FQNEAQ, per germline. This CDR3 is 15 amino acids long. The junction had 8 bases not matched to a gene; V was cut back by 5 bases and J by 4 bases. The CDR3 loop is CASSASGGRADTQYF. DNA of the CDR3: TGTGCCAGCAGCGCCTCGGGGGGGCGGGCAGATACGCAGTATTTT. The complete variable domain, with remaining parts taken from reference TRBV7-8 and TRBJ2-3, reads GAGVSQSPRYKVAKRGQDVALRCDPISGHVSLFWYQQALGQGPEFLTYFQNEAQLDKSGLPSDRFFAERPEGSVSTLKIQRTQQEDSAVYLCASSASGGRADTQYFGPGTRLTVL.

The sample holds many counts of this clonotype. CDR3 DNA sequence: TGCGCCAGCAGCTCCGGCACAGGCATCTCTGGGGCCAACGTCCTGACTTTC. This sequence encodes CASSSGTGISGANVLTF. The gene calls are TRBV5-1 and TRBJ2-6; D is possibly TRBD1 (5 bases). In germline, CDR1 is SGHRS, CDR2 YFSETQ. The CDR3 totals 17 residues. V dropped 3 bases and J dropped 0 bases, with 13 bases sitting between them.

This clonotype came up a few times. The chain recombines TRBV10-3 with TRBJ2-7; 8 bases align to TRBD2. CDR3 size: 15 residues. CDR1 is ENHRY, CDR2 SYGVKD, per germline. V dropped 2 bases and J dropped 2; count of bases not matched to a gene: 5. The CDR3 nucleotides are TGTGCCATCAGTGAGAGTCTAGCGGGCCCCTACGAGCAGTACTTC. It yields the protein CAISESLAGPYEQYF.

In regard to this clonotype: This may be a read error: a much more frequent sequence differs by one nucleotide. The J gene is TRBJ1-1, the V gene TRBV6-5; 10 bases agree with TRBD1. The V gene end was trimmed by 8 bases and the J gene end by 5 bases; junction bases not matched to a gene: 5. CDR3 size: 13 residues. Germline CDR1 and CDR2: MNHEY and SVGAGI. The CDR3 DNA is TGTGCCAGCGGGAGGACAGGGGGGACTGAAGCTTTCTTT. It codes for CASGRTGGTEAFF.

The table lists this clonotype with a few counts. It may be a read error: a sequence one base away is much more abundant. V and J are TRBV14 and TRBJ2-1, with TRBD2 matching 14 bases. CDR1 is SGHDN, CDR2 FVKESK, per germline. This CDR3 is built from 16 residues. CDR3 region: CASSQDLGLAGVEQLF. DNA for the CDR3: TGTGCCAGCAGCCAAGATTTGGGACTAGCGGGAGTTGAGCAGCTCTTC.

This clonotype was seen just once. The CDR3 here is CASSWTVQETQYF. The DNA of the CDR3 is TGCGCCAGCAGCTGGACAGTTCAAGAGACCCAGTACTTC. V and J are TRBV5-1 and TRBJ2-5; the D gene is possibly TRBD1 (6 bases). CDR3 length: 13 residues. Germline lookup yields CDR1 SGHRS and CDR2 YFSETQ. The germline V and J ends were trimmed by 3 bases and 2 bases, with 8 bases remaining between them.

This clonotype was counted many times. The DNA for the CDR3 is TGTGCCAGCAGCTACACTGAAGCTTTCTTT. This encodes CASSYTEAFF. This chain connects TRBV2 to TRBJ1-1; D remains ambiguous. This CDR3 has 10 residues. Trimming took off 6 bases at V and 3 bases at J, with 2 bases between the two ends. Looked up from germline, CDR1 is SNHLY and CDR2 is FYNNEI.

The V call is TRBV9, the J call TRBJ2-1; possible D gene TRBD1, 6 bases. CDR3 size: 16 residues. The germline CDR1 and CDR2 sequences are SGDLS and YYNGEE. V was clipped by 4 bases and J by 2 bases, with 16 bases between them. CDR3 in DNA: TGTGCCAGCAGCCGTACCCCCCGGGACACCTACAATGAGCAGTTCTTC. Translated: CASSRTPRDTYNEQFF.

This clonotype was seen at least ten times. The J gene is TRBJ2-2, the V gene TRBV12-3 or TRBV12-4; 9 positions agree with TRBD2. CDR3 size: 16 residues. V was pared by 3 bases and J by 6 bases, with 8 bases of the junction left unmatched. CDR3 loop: CASSFSSGRISGELFF. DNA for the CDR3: TGTGCCAGCAGTTTCTCCAGCGGGAGGATATCCGGGGAGCTGTTTTTT.

The CDR3 region is CSATHPGTTYEQYF. Here the CDR3 DNA reads TGCAGTGCAACCCACCCGGGCACAACCTACGAGCAGTACTTC. The rearrangement joins TRBV20-1 to TRBJ2-7; no reliable D call. CDR1 and CDR2 from the germline V gene are DFQATT and SNEGSKA (reference sequence). Trimming left V 6 bases short and J 2 bases short, with 17 bases between. The CDR3 has 14 residues.

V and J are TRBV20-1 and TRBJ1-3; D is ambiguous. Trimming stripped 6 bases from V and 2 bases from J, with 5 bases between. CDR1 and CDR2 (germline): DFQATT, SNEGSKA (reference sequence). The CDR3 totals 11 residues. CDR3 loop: CSADPGNTIYF. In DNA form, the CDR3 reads TGCAGTGCGGATCCTGGAAACACCATATATTTT.

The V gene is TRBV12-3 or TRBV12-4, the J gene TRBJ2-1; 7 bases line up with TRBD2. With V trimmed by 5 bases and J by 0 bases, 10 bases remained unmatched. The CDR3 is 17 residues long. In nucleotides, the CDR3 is TGTGCCAGCAGTCCCGGGGGGTCCTTGGGCTCCTACAATGAGCAGTTCTTC. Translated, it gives CASSPGGSLGSYNEQFF.

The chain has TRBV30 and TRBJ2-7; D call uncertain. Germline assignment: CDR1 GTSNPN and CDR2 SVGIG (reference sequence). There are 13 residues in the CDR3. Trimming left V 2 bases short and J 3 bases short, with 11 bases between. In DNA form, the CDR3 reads TGTGCCTGGAGTCCCGGACCCTTCTACGAGCAGTACTTC. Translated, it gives CAWSPGPFYEQYF.

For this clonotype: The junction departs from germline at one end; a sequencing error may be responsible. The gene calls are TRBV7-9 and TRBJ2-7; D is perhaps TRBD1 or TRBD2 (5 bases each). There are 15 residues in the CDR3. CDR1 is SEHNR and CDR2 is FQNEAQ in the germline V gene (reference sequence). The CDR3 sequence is CASSQGATGLYEQYF. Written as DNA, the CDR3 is TGCGCCAGCAGCCAAGGTGCAACAGGACTCTACGAGCAGTACTTC.

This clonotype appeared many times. Here the CDR3 reads CSATWARSSTDTQYF. CDR3 nucleotide sequence: TGCAGTGCTACCTGGGCGCGTTCTAGCACAGATACGCAGTATTTT. The chain recombines TRBV20-1 with TRBJ2-3; D gene ambiguous. This CDR3 is built from 15 residues. V shed 4 bases and J shed 0 bases, with 14 bases lying between them. Per the germline V gene, CDR1 is DFQATT and CDR2 is SNEGSKA (reference sequence).

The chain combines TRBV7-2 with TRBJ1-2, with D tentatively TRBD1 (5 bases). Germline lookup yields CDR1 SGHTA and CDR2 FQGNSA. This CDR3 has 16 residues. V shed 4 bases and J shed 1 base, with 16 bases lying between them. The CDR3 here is CASSSQPDRVNYGYTF. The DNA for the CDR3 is TGTGCCAGCAGCTCCCAACCCGACAGAGTTAACTATGGCTACACCTTC.

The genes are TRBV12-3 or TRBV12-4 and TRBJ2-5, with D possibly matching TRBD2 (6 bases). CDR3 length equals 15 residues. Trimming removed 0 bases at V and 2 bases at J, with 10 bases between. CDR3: CASSLAGSGQETQYF. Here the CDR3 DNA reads TGTGCCAGCAGTTTAGCGGGTAGCGGACAAGAGACCCAGTACTTC.

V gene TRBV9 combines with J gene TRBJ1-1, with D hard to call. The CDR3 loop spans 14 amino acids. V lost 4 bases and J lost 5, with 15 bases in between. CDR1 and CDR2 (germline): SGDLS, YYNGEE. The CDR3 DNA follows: TGTGCCAGCAGCACTGTCGGGTCAGGAACTGAAGCTTTCTTT. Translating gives CASSTVGSGTEAFF.

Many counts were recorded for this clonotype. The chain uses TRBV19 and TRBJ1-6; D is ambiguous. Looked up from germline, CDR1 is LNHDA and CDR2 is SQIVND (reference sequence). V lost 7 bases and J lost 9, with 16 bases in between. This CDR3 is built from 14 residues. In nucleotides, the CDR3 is TGTGCCAGTAATGACCGATTAACCGGTTCACCCCTCCACTTT. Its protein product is CASNDRLTGSPLHF.

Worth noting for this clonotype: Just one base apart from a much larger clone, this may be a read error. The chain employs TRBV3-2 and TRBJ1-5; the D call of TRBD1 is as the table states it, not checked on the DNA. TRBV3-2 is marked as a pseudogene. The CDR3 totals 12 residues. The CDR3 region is CASSRQCGFWHF. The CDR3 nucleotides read TGTGCCAGCAGCCGACAGTGTGGGTTTTGGCATTTT.

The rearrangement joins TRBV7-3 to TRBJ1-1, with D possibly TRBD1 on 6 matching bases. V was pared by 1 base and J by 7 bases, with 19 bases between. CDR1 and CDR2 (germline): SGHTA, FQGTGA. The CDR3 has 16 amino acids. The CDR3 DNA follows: TGTGCCAGCAGCTTAATTGTGGGGGGACAAGACAATGAAGCTTTCTTT. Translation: CASSLIVGGQDNEAFF.

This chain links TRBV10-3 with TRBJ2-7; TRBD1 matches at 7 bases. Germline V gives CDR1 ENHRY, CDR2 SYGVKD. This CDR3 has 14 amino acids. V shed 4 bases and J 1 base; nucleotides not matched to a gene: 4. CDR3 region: CAISGGQNSYEQYF. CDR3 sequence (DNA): TGTGCCATCAGTGGGGGACAGAATTCCTACGAGCAGTACTTC.

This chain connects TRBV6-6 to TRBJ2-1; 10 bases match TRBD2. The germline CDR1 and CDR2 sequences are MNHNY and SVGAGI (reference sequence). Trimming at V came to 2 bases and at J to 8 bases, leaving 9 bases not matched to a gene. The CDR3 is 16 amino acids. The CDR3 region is CASSYELAGSLDEQFF. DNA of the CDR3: TGTGCCAGCAGTTACGAACTAGCGGGGAGTTTAGATGAGCAGTTCTTC.